This is a list of T cell receptor beta chains from one sample in a study of vaccination effects on CD4 cells after COVID-19. Repertoires were generated with immunoSEQ multiplex PCR, while TCRdb's copy carries only in-frame clones and drops some. The data contain around 79,000 clones, about 79% of them seen just once; the ten biggest clones take up roughly 10%. For these TCRs, the target antigens are not known. The sample was CD4+ T cells from PBMCs cultured with SARS-CoV-2 spike peptides, taken before COVID-19 vaccination. The receptors come from a human donor who received a COVID-19 vaccine. The CDR3 runs from the conserved cysteine through the conserved F or W. A D gene is named only where the DNA matches it firmly. Clone size is stated in some rows and not others, as once, few, many or a class when expanded.

. TRBJ1-3 TRBV19 . CASSIRIREGNTIYF TGTGCCAGTAGTATCCGCATCCGCGAGGGAAACACCATATATTTT
. TRBJ1-6 TRBV28 . CASSLPGYTLITLHF TGTGCCAGCAGCCTCCCGGGCTATACTTTAATCACCCTCCACTTT
. TRBJ2-1 TRBV7-2 . CASSLVAVISYNEQFF TGTGCCAGCAGCTTAGTTGCCGTGATATCATACAATGAGCAGTTCTTC
. TRBJ2-1 TRBV5-1 . CASSILRDNRGEQFF TGCGCCAGCAGCATACTCCGGGACAATCGAGGTGAGCAGTTCTTC
. TRBJ1-6 TRBV2 . CASNLDGINSPLHF TGTGCCAGCAACCTCGACGGTATTAATTCACCCCTCCACTTT
. TRBJ2-2 TRBV7-6 once CASSPSGVNTGELFF TGTGCCAGCAGCCCTTCCGGGGTTAACACCGGGGAGCTGTTTTTT
TRBD1 TRBJ1-2 TRBV5-1 . CASSLGDRAYGYTF TGCGCCAGCAGCTTGGGGGACAGGGCATATGGCTACACCTTC
. TRBJ1-5 TRBV7-9 . CASSTGHHSNQPQHF TGTGCCAGCAGCACGGGACATCATAGCAATCAGCCCCAGCATTTT
. TRBJ2-1 TRBV3-1/TRBV3-2 . CASSQARDEQFF TGTGCCAGCAGCCAAGCTAGGGATGAGCAGTTCTTC
. TRBJ2-5 TRBV6-5 . CASRGGAGETQYF TGTGCCAGCAGGGGGGGGGCCGGAGAGACCCAGTACTTC
. TRBJ1-6 TRBV29-1 few CSVDDGNYNSPLHF TGCAGCGTAGACGACGGAAATTATAATTCACCCCTCCACTTT
. TRBJ1-1 TRBV19 . CASSPMGGINTEAFF TGTGCCAGTAGCCCCATGGGGGGAATAAACACTGAAGCTTTCTTT
TRBD1 TRBJ1-3 TRBV24-1 . CATSDPQDRSLGNTIYF TGTGCCACCAGTGATCCCCAGGACAGGTCGCTGGGAAACACCATATATTTT
. TRBJ2-4 TRBV30 . CAWSVHGENIQYF TGTGCCTGGAGTGTTCACGGAGAAAACATTCAGTACTTC
. TRBJ2-1 TRBV6-2/TRBV6-3 . CASSYDVNRQFF TGTGCCAGCAGTTACGATGTGAACCGCCAGTTCTTC
TRBD1 TRBJ2-3 TRBV7-8 . CASSWGQGGDTQYF TGTGCCAGCAGCTGGGGACAGGGAGGAGATACGCAGTATTTT
TRBD1 TRBJ1-5 TRBV19 few CASSRFRDRGNQPQHF TGTGCCAGTAGCCGATTCCGGGACAGGGGGAATCAGCCCCAGCATTTT
TRBD2 TRBJ2-2 TRBV9 . CASSETSGGEDTGELFF TGTGCCAGCAGCGAGACTAGCGGGGGGGAGGACACCGGGGAGCTGTTTTTT
TRBD1 TRBJ1-4 TRBV14 many CASSQTGPFGEKLFF TGTGCCAGCAGTCAGACAGGGCCATTTGGTGAAAAACTGTTTTTT
TRBD2 TRBJ2-3 TRBV6-6 . CASSYGPSGGANTQYF TGTGCCAGCAGTTACGGCCCTAGCGGGGGGGCAAATACGCAGTATTTT
. TRBJ2-3 TRBV27 . CASRPTDYTDTQYF TGTGCCAGCAGGCCGACAGACTACACAGATACGCAGTATTTT
TRBD1 TRBJ1-6 TRBV3-1/TRBV3-2 . CASSSGQVDSPLHF TGTGCCAGCAGCTCGGGACAGGTAGATTCACCCCTCCACTTT
. TRBJ1-4 TRBV5-5 . CASSLGLTNEKLFF TGTGCCAGCAGCTTGGGGTTGACTAATGAAAAACTGTTTTTT
TRBD1 TRBJ2-5 TRBV7-3 . CASSPTGGAETQYF TGTGCCAGCAGCCCCACAGGGGGCGCGGAGACCCAGTACTTC
TRBD2 TRBJ2-1 TRBV6-2/TRBV6-3 once CASSASGLASNEQFF TGTGCCAGCAGTGCATCGGGACTAGCGAGCAATGAGCAGTTCTTC
. TRBJ2-4 TRBV30 . CAWSPTGLAKNIQYF TGTGCCTGGAGTCCCACAGGGTTAGCCAAAAACATTCAGTACTTC
TRBD1 TRBJ2-2 TRBV5-1 . CASSRPEGATGELFF TGCGCCAGCAGCCGACCTGAGGGGGCCACCGGGGAGCTGTTTTTT
TRBD1 TRBJ2-2 TRBV6-5 . CASNHRGRTGELFF TGTGCCAGCAACCACAGGGGGCGAACCGGGGAGCTGTTTTTT
. TRBJ2-1 TRBV25-1 . CASRSSNGANEQFF TGTGCCAGCAGATCCTCTAACGGGGCCAATGAGCAGTTCTTC
TRBD1 TRBJ2-1 TRBV6-5 few CASSATGYDEQFF TGTGCCAGCAGCGCGACAGGGTACGATGAGCAGTTCTTC
TRBD1 TRBJ2-2 TRBV5-1 . CASSLGQGNTGELFF TGCGCCAGCAGCTTGGGACAGGGGAATACCGGGGAGCTGTTTTTT
TRBD2 TRBJ2-5 TRBV18 once CASSPPASGGRETQYF TGTGCCAGCTCACCACCGGCTAGCGGGGGTCGAGAGACCCAGTACTTC
. TRBJ1-1 TRBV7-4 once CASSRGSGATADTEAFF TGTGCCAGCAGCCGAGGGTCAGGGGCGACCGCGGACACTGAAGCTTTCTTT
. TRBJ2-2 TRBV19 . CASSIKTGELFF TGTGCCAGTAGTATCAAGACCGGGGAGCTGTTTTTT
. TRBJ2-2 TRBV4-3 . CASSQGRGTGELFF TGCGCCAGCAGCCAAGGCAGGGGCACCGGGGAGCTGTTTTTT
TRBD1 TRBJ2-1 TRBV19 . CASSARGIGEQFF TGTGCCAGTAGCGCCAGGGGGATCGGTGAGCAGTTCTTC
. TRBJ1-5 TRBV19 . CASSIPPAGHQPQHF TGTGCCAGTAGTATCCCCCCTGCGGGGCATCAGCCCCAGCATTTT
TRBD2 TRBJ2-1 TRBV19 . CASSPGAGASYNEQFF TGTGCCAGTAGCCCGGGAGCGGGGGCCTCCTACAATGAGCAGTTCTTC
. TRBJ1-2 TRBV7-8 . CASSLDRGAYGYTF TGTGCCAGCAGCTTAGACCGGGGGGCCTATGGCTACACCTTC
. TRBJ1-1 TRBV28 once CASSLGPRFTEAFF TGTGCCAGCAGTTTGGGTCCTAGGTTCACTGAAGCTTTCTTT
TRBD1 TRBJ1-2 TRBV5-1 . CASSPRDSIYGYTF TGCGCCAGCAGCCCAAGGGACAGCATTTATGGCTACACCTTC
. TRBJ1-6 TRBV30 . CAWSVVRPYNSPLHF TGTGCCTGGAGTGTGGTTCGCCCCTATAATTCACCCCTCCACTTT
. TRBJ2-3 TRBV25-1 . CATRTNRDTTTDTQYF TGTGCCACCAGAACGAACCGGGACACGACCACAGATACGCAGTATTTT
TRBD1 TRBJ1-2 TRBV19 . CASSPTGNYGYTF TGTGCCAGTAGCCCGACAGGGAACTATGGCTACACCTTC
TRBD1 TRBJ2-1 TRBV18 . CASSPRPGTGGNEQFF TGTGCCAGCTCACCGCGACCGGGGACAGGGGGCAATGAGCAGTTCTTC
TRBD1 TRBJ1-2 TRBV28 . CASSLRGQVGGYTF TGTGCCAGCAGTTTGAGGGGGCAAGTCGGTGGCTACACCTTC
. TRBJ2-4 TRBV9 . CASSVAANWDIQYF TGTGCCAGCAGCGTAGCGGCCAATTGGGACATTCAGTACTTC
TRBD1 TRBJ2-5 TRBV19 . CASSPQDRGDQETQYF TGTGCCAGTAGTCCACAGGACAGGGGGGATCAGGAGACCCAGTACTTC
. TRBJ2-1 TRBV7-2 . CASSRRGGASNEQFF TGTGCCAGCAGCCGGAGGGGGGGGGCAAGTAATGAGCAGTTCTTC
. TRBJ1-2 TRBV6-1 . CASSETGPIYGYTF TGTGCCAGCAGTGAAACCGGACCGATTTATGGCTACACCTTC
TRBD1 TRBJ1-2 TRBV5-1 . CASSLGDSIYGYTF TGCGCCAGCAGCTTGGGGGACAGCATCTATGGCTACACCTTC
TRBD2 TRBJ2-3 TRBV9 once CASSVGLAPDTQYF TGTGCCAGCAGCGTAGGACTAGCTCCAGATACGCAGTATTTT
TRBD1 TRBJ2-5 TRBV7-2 . CASSLALISLGQTMYF TGTGCCAGCAGCTTAGCGCTTATTAGTCTGGGACAGACCATGTACTTC